Following are 2 T cell receptor beta chains from one sample sequenced in a study of beta chain features in type 1 diabetes. As every portion of the isolated RNA was reverse transcribed, the sequencing read expressed TCRB transcripts. Method: immunoSEQ multiplex PCR; TCRdb's copy keeps in-frame clones and lacks some. The data contain fewer than 650,000 clones, about 16% of them seen just once; the ten biggest clones take up about 0.093%. Sequenced sample: naive CD4+ T cells from blood. Source of these receptors: a man between 18 and 29 years old in good health.

This clone was counted only a few times. Sequence at one end of the junction differs from germline and may be a read error. Other DNA sequences in the sample encode the same CDR3. The genes are TRBV15 and TRBJ2-5; 10 positions agree with TRBD1. The CDR3 loop spans 16 amino acids. Germline-derived CDR1 and CDR2 are LNHNV and YYDKDF (reference sequence). The DNA of the CDR3 is TGCGCCACCAGCACCCGGGACAGGGGCCTTGGGGAGACCCAGTACTTC. As protein: CATSTRDRGLGETQYF.

The chain recombines TRBV5-1 with TRBJ2-7; D is ambiguous. This CDR3 is 17 amino acids long. The V gene's germline CDR1 is SGHRS and CDR2 YFSETQ. V gave up 0 bases and J gave up 0 bases, with 16 bases separating them. This chain's CDR3 is CASSLESARMTSYEQYF. In DNA, the CDR3 is TGCGCCAGCAGCTTGGAATCGGCGCGGATGACCTCCTACGAGCAGTACTTC.